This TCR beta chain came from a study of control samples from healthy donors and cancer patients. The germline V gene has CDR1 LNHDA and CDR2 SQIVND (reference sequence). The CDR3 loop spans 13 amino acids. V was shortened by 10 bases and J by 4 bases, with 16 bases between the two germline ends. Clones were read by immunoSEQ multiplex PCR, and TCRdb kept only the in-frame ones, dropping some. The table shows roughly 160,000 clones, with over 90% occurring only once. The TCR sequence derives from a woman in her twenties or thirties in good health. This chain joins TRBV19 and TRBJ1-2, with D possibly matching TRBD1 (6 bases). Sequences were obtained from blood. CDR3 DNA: TGTGCCACCCGGGACACAGTATTCTATGGCTACACCTTC. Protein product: CATRDTVFYGYTF.